This T cell receptor (beta chain) was captured by sequencing in a study of CD8 T cells in Susac syndrome. Overall study context: Active disease was present in over 5 of the sequenced Susac syndrome patients, whereas roughly eight of them were in remission. The Susac syndrome patients were therapy-naive, on corticosteroids, or on intravenous immunoglobulin alone at blood draw.

Per germline, CDR1 LNHDA and CDR2 SQIVND (reference sequence). Trimming stripped 5 bases from V and 2 bases from J, with 13 bases between. The CDR3 has 15 residues. CD8+ and CD4+ T cells were negatively isolated; TEMRA cells were FACS-enriched. Reverse transcription of roughly 0.5 to 1 ug RNA was carried out with random hexamers. By means of immunoSEQ multiplex PCR, TCR beta CDR3 spanning 54 Vbeta and 13 Jbeta underwent amplification. TCRdb re-derived calls from the immunoSEQ multiplex PCR reads in MiXCR, one entry per CDR3 protein. The table lists 120,000 to 150,000 distinct CDR3 sequences, 90% to 96% of them singletons, with around 0.08% in the top ten.

V is TRBV19 and J is TRBJ1-5, with D unresolved. The specimen sequenced was CD4+ T cells from PBMCs. The receptor's source is a human donor with Susac syndrome. The CDR3 DNA sequence: TGTGCCAGTAGTGGTACGGGGTCGGGCAATCAGCCCCAGCATTTT. This sequence encodes CASSGTGSGNQPQHF.